The rows below give T cell receptor beta chains drawn from one sample of a study of T cells after yellow fever vaccination. TCRdb used MiXCR to reprocess the 5' RACE reads, holding one entry per CDR3 protein. This table has hundreds of thousands of distinct CDR3 sequences, 18% appearing once. The specimen was PBMCs, collected before the yellow fever booster vaccination. These receptors all come from a man aged 18 to 30 who received the YFV17D yellow fever vaccine. The CDR3 runs from the conserved cysteine through the conserved F or W. D genes are given only for firm matches. Size is stated for part of the rows, as once, few or many counts, or as a class when the clone is expanded.

>TRBV11-2|many|TRBJ2-4|.
TGTGCCAGCAGCTTAGACTGGAGATGGGGGGCCAAAAACATTCAGTACTTC
CASSLDWRWGAKNIQYF
>TRBV5-1|.|TRBJ1-2|.
TGCGCCAGCAGCTTGTACCCCGGACAAAAGTATGGCTACACCTTC
CASSLYPGQKYGYTF
>TRBV6-5|few|TRBJ2-7|TRBD2
TGTGCCAGCAGTTACGGACACCCTAGAGCGGGGAACGAGCAGTACTTC
CASSYGHPRAGNEQYF
>TRBV28|few|TRBJ2-3|TRBD2
TGTGCCAGCAGTCTCGCGGGGGGAAGCGGAGATACGCAGTATTTT
CASSLAGGSGDTQYF
>TRBV3-1|.|TRBJ1-1|.
TGTTCCAGCAGCCAAGCGGCACCCACTGAAGCTTTCTTT
CSSSQAAPTEAFF
>TRBV7-9|few|TRBJ2-5|TRBD1
TGTGCCAGCAGGACAGGGACAGAGACCCAGTACTTC
CASRTGTETQYF
>TRBV27|.|TRBJ2-1|.
TGTGCCAGCAGTTTTCAGGGAGCCAGCGATGAGCAGTTCTTC
CASSFQGASDEQFF
>TRBV2|.|TRBJ2-1|TRBD2
TGTGCCAGCAGTGATCTGACTAGCGGGGGGGCCATACACAATGAGCAGTTCTTC
CASSDLTSGGAIHNEQFF
>TRBV5-1|few|TRBJ2-3|.
TGCGCCAGCAGCCCCGCTGGGCTGGCAGATACGCAGTATTTT
CASSPAGLADTQYF
>TRBV4-3|few|TRBJ1-2|.
TGCGCCAGCAGCCAAGAAGGTCGTGGGACATCCCGGAGGGGCTACACCTTC
CASSQEGRGTSRRGYTF
>TRBV5-5|.|TRBJ1-1|.
TGTGCCAGCAGCCCACGTCTTCTCTGGGGGCAGACTGAAGCTTTCTTT
CASSPRLLWGQTEAFF
>TRBV25-1|few|TRBJ1-1|.
TGTGCCAGCAGTGATGGCGTAGGGTGGACTGAAGCTTTCTTT
CASSDGVGWTEAFF
>TRBV4-3|.|TRBJ1-1|.
TGCGCCAGCAGCCGGGCGGGCCCGGGGACTGAAGCTTTCTTT
CASSRAGPGTEAFF
>TRBV4-3|few|TRBJ1-1|.
TGCGCCAGCAGCCAAGAAACAGGGCTGAACACTGAAGCTTTCTTT
CASSQETGLNTEAFF
>TRBV20-1|.|TRBJ1-2|.
TGCAGTGCTAGAGGCCCGGGGGGAGATAACTATGGCTACACCTTC
CSARGPGGDNYGYTF